This TCR beta chain is from a study of cytomegalovirus exposure and HLA in healthy donors. There are 15 residues in the CDR3. CDR1 and CDR2 (germline): SGHRS, YFSETQ. Trimming shortened V by 0 bases and J by 6 bases, and 13 bases separated the two germline ends. Use of 60 Vbeta and 13 Jbeta primers characterized the PCR. Only in-frame clones appear in the TCRdb table, and some are missing; sequencing was by immunoSEQ multiplex PCR. This sample has 100,000 to 150,000 clones, with about 83% found just once. General study results and limits: Relative to the approximately 660-donor mean, N-insertions were reportedly fewer in an Asian-associated ancestry cluster in a later analysis. In a later analysis, specific HLA alleles were associated with 15,000 or so TCR beta sequences at a 0.05 false discovery rate. For most TCR sequences rarity was the rule, although some public TCRs occurred in many donors.

On this clone: The antigen is not known.

This sequence joins TRBV5-1 and TRBJ1-5; TRBD1 is a possible D gene (5 bases). This clonotype was obtained from a girl aged 2 to 10 in good health and CMV-seronegative. Sequenced: PBMCs. CDR3 DNA sequence: TGCGCCAGCAGCTTGGCGGGGGAACTGGGTCAGCCCCAGCATTTT. Residues: CASSLAGELGQPQHF.